This paragraph covers one TCR beta chain sequence. Its target is unknown. One end of the junction fails to match germline, which may point to a read error. Sequencing of DNA taken from cultured CD4+ T cells relied on the Oncomine TCR Beta short-read assay. Extraction of genomic DNA was performed on cultured CD4+ T cells. MiXCR was run by TCRdb on the PCR reads, yielding one entry per CDR3 protein. The repertoire holds over 10,000 distinct CDR3 sequences, with roughly half as singletons. Treatment of the sample: approximately nine-day PBMC culture with coronavirus spike peptide pools or control peptides (ViraFEST assay). Cultures got half-medium changes with IL-2 on days 3 and 7. The record originates from a study of vaccination and CD4 T cells after COVID-19. Study details: The cells were exposed to overlapping spike peptides originating from SARS-CoV-2, HCoV-NL63, HCoV-OC43 and HCoV-229E for stimulation. Control cultures were given a CEFX pool, an HIV-1 Nef pool, or no peptide.

CDR1 and CDR2 from the germline V gene are MNHNS and SASEGT. The CDR3 runs to 14 residues. The material sequenced was CD4+ T cells from blood, cultured in vitro. The V call is TRBV6-1, the J call TRBJ2-3; D is undetermined. The receptor was derived from a human donor who had recovered from COVID-19. CDR3 in amino acids: CASREGIGTDTQYF. The CDR3 region has the DNA TGTGCCAGCAGAGAAGGAATAGGCACAGATACGCAGTATTTT.